What follows are 25 T cell receptor beta chains derived from one specimen sequenced in a study of T-cell reconstitution after alpha-beta-depleted transplantation in children. Molecular barcoding with unique molecular identifiers was used for the TCRbeta library. Via MiXCR, TCRdb re-called the PCR reads, giving one row per CDR3 protein. Of 440,000 or so distinct CDR3 sequences listed, 43% are singletons. The material was PBMCs, obtained before TCRalphabeta/CD19-depleted stem cell transplant. All receptors come from a girl aged 2-15 years with aplastic anemia, due to receive a stem cell transplant.

This clonotype showed up just a few times. The chain combines TRBV7-2 with TRBJ2-6; D assignment may be TRBD1 or TRBD2 (6 bases each). CDR1 SGHTA and CDR2 FQGNSA come from the germline V gene. The CDR3 extends over 15 amino acids. V lost 3 bases and J lost 2, with 8 bases in between. CDR3 region: CASSFGGPGANVLTF. CDR3 DNA sequence: TGTGCCAGCAGCTTCGGGGGCCCTGGGGCCAACGTCCTGACTTTC.

This clonotype was seen ten or more times. This chain connects TRBV29-1 to TRBJ2-4; 8 bases are a match to TRBD2. Germline lookup yields CDR1 SQVTM and CDR2 ANQGSEA. Trimming removed 7 bases from V and 1 base from J; junction bases left unmatched: 3. The CDR3 is 13 residues long. CDR3 coding DNA: TGCAGCGCACAGCGGGAGGCCAAAAACATTCAGTACTTC. Its translation: CSAQREAKNIQYF.

V and J are TRBV9 and TRBJ2-3; D is unclear. V lost 0 bases to trimming and J lost 0 bases, with 11 bases between them. The germline V gene encodes CDR1 SGDLS and CDR2 YYNGEE. The CDR3 totals 16 residues. The CDR3 here is CASSVALSSSTDTQYF. Here the CDR3 DNA reads TGTGCCAGCAGCGTAGCCCTCAGCTCTAGCACAGATACGCAGTATTTT.

This clonotype has ten or more counts. The chain links TRBV7-9 to TRBJ2-3, with 10 bases lining up with TRBD2. Germline CDR1 SEHNR, CDR2 FQNEAQ (reference sequence). J was trimmed by 1 base and V by 5 bases; bases with no gene match: 9. CDR3 size: 17 residues. DNA of the CDR3: TGTGCCAGCAGCCGGACTAGCGGATGGAGTGGCACAGATACGCAGTATTTT. As protein: CASSRTSGWSGTDTQYF.

This clonotype was found many times. The V and J genes are TRBV7-9 and TRBJ2-3; D may be TRBD1 (5 bases). With 0 bases removed from V and 1 base from J, the gap between germline ends came to 8 bases. This CDR3 is 15 amino acids long. Germline lookup yields CDR1 SEHNR and CDR2 FQNEAQ (reference sequence). This chain's CDR3 is CASSLAGVRTDTQYF. The CDR3 nucleotides are TGTGCCAGCAGCTTAGCAGGGGTCCGCACAGATACGCAGTATTTT.

The gene calls are TRBV28 and TRBJ2-3; 10 nucleotides agree with TRBD2. The V gene's germline CDR1 is MDHEN and CDR2 SYDVKM. This CDR3 is 17 amino acids long. J lost 1 base, V lost 0 bases, and 4 bases had no gene match. CDR3: CASSLWGTSERTDTQYF. The CDR3 nucleotides are TGTGCCAGCAGTTTATGGGGGACTAGCGAACGCACAGATACGCAGTATTTT. Supplemented by reference TRBV28 and TRBJ2-3, the full variable domain reads DVKVTQSSRYLVKRTGEKVFLECVQDMDHENMFWYRQDPGLGLRLIYFSYDVKMKEKGDIPEGYSVSREKKERFSLILESASTNQTSMYLCASSLWGTSERTDTQYFGPGTRLTVL.

This clonotype has a handful of counts. This may arise from a read error, as a much more abundant clone is one base away. The rearrangement uses TRBV7-9 and TRBJ2-7, with 8 nucleotides matching TRBD1. Germline V lookup: CDR1 SEHNR, CDR2 FQNEAQ (reference sequence). The CDR3 sequence is 16 residues long. The CDR3, as DNA: TGTGCCAGCAGCTCTACACGACAGGGGAAACCCTACCAGCAGTACTTC. Its translation: CASSSTRQGKPYQQYF.

The chain recombines TRBV2 with TRBJ1-1; no clear D gene. Germline V gives CDR1 SNHLY, CDR2 FYNNEI. The CDR3 is 14 residues long. V was clipped by 6 bases and J by 1 base, with 12 bases between them. In DNA, the CDR3 is TGTGCCAGCAGCGTGGACGGAAGGAACACTGAAGCTTTCTTT. Translated, it gives CASSVDGRNTEAFF.

This clonotype has just a few counts. This chain joins TRBV5-1 and TRBJ2-7; D is uncertain. The CDR3 is 14 amino acids. CDR1 is SGHRS and CDR2 is YFSETQ in the germline V gene. The ends were cut back, 0 bases at V and 4 bases at J, with 11 bases in the middle. The CDR3 region is CASSLGGPSYEQYF. CDR3 nucleotides: TGCGCCAGCAGCTTGGGTGGGCCCTCGTACGAGCAGTACTTC.

The chain recombines TRBV5-1 with TRBJ2-7; D might be TRBD2 (6 bases). The CDR3 is 15 amino acids. Germline assignment: CDR1 SGHRS and CDR2 YFSETQ. Trimming pared 7 bases from V and 3 bases from J, leaving 20 bases between. The CDR3 nucleotides are TGCGCCAGCTCAGAAGGAGGGCAGAAGTTCTACGAGCAGTACTTC. Its protein is CASSEGGQKFYEQYF.

The V gene is TRBV5-1, the J gene TRBJ2-1, with D perhaps given as TRBD1 or TRBD2 (7 bases each). Germline-derived CDR1 and CDR2 are SGHRS and YFSETQ. This CDR3 region has 12 residues. Trimming shortened V by 7 bases and J by 9 bases, and 14 bases separated the two germline ends. In nucleotides, the CDR3 is TGCGCCAGCGGCCCAGGGGGGGGTGAGCAGTTCTTC. Protein product: CASGPGGGEQFF.

V and J are TRBV6-5 and TRBJ2-1; TRBD2 agrees at 12 bases. J gave up 9 bases and V 0 bases, and 6 bases lay outside the gene matches. There are 16 residues in the CDR3. Germline V gene lookup returns CDR1 MNHEY and CDR2 SVGAGI. CDR3 residues: CASSYSASGRGTEQFF. CDR3 sequence (DNA): TGTGCCAGCAGTTACTCGGCTAGCGGGAGGGGGACTGAGCAGTTCTTC.

The CDR3 sequence is CASSFERLGTQLFF. In nucleotides, the CDR3 is TGCGCCAGCAGCTTTGAACGATTGGGAACGCAGCTGTTTTTT. The chain recombines TRBV5-1 with TRBJ2-2; no definite D call. The V end was cut by 2 bases, the J end by 12 bases, with 17 bases between. The CDR3 sequence is 14 residues long. CDR1 and CDR2 from the germline V gene are SGHRS and YFSETQ.

This chain connects TRBV6-1 to TRBJ2-1; D may be TRBD1 (5 bases). V lost 7 bases and J 7 bases, leaving 14 bases between the germline ends. The CDR3 has 13 amino acids. CDR1 MNHNS and CDR2 SASEGT come from the germline V gene. CDR3 nucleotides: TGTGCCAGCAAGCTCAGGGTCGGTAATGAGCAGTTCTTC. This codes for CASKLRVGNEQFF.

The chain combines TRBV20-1 with TRBJ1-5, with D tentatively TRBD1 (5 bases). Per germline, CDR1 DFQATT and CDR2 SNEGSKA (reference sequence). This CDR3 has 16 residues. V lost 6 bases to trimming and J lost 0 bases, with 18 bases between them. The DNA for the CDR3 is TGCAGTGCCACCCGACAGTCGGGGACTAGCAATCAGCCCCAGCATTTT. It encodes CSATRQSGTSNQPQHF.

This chain joins TRBV27 and TRBJ2-7, with TRBD1 identical over 9 bases. Looked up from germline, CDR1 is MNHEY and CDR2 is SMNVEV (reference sequence). The CDR3 extends over 15 amino acids. V lost 7 bases, J lost 2 bases, and 9 bases stayed unmatched. CDR3 residues: CASMGGWTGAYEQYF. Here the CDR3 DNA reads TGTGCCAGCATGGGTGGTTGGACAGGGGCCTACGAGCAGTACTTC.

This clonotype has at least ten counts. The chain uses TRBV5-1 and TRBJ1-6; no clear D. V was cut by 5 bases and J by 0 bases, with 12 bases left in between. The CDR3 is made up of 16 amino acids. Germline V lookup: CDR1 SGHRS, CDR2 YFSETQ. In nucleotides, the CDR3 is TGCGCCAGCAGTATTTCCGGGAGCTCCTATAATTCACCCCTCCACTTT. This translates into CASSISGSSYNSPLHF. The full variable domain, with the rest looked up from reference TRBV5-1 and TRBJ1-6, is KAGVTQTPRYLIKTRGQQVTLSCSPISGHRSVSWYQQTPGQGLQFLFEYFSETQRNKGNFPGRFSGRQFSNSRSEMNVSTLELGDSALYLCASSISGSSYNSPLHFGNGTRLTVT.

The rearrangement uses TRBV20-1 and TRBJ2-7, with 10 bases lining up with TRBD1. The CDR3 loop spans 15 amino acids. Germline CDR1 is DFQATT and CDR2 is SNEGSKA (reference sequence). V lost 1 base, J lost 0 bases, and 3 bases stayed unmatched. In nucleotides, the CDR3 is TGCAGTGCTAGAGGGGGACAGGGGATCTCCTACGAGCAGTACTTC. This translates into CSARGGQGISYEQYF.

The genes are TRBV28 and TRBJ1-2; D uncertain. Germline CDR1 MDHEN, CDR2 SYDVKM. The CDR3 has 11 amino acids. V was shortened by 4 bases and J by 8 bases, with 8 bases between the two germline ends. Written as DNA, the CDR3 is TGTGCCAGCAGTTCCCCCATGGGCTACACCTTC. Its protein product is CASSSPMGYTF.

A note on this clonotype: A much larger clonotype is one base distant, so this may be a read error. The chain is built from TRBV4-2 and TRBJ1-2; D gene uncertain. From germline, CDR1 is LGHNA and CDR2 YNFKEQ. The CDR3 has 14 residues. The CDR3 loop is CASSQDIPNYGYPF. CDR3 nucleotides: TGTGCCAGCAGCCAAGACATTCCTAACTATGGCTACCCCTTC.

The V and J genes are TRBV27 and TRBJ2-3, with 8 bases aligning to TRBD2. The CDR3 has 17 residues. Unmatched junction bases numbered 13, after V lost 8 bases and J lost 0 bases. Germline V lookup: CDR1 MNHEY, CDR2 SMNVEV (reference sequence). The CDR3 loop reads CASSIPRLAHSTDTQYF. The DNA for the CDR3 is TGTGCCAGCTCCATCCCCCGACTAGCGCATAGCACAGATACGCAGTATTTT.

At least ten counts were recorded for this clonotype. This rearrangement joins TRBV12-3 or TRBV12-4 to TRBJ1-1; D is ambiguous. The CDR3 runs to 14 residues. V was pared by 1 base and J by 1 base, with 7 bases between. The CDR3 DNA reads TGTGCCAGCAGTTTAGGGCAGTGGAACACTGAAGCTTTCTTT. This codes for CASSLGQWNTEAFF.

This clonotype was counted many times. The gene calls are TRBV28 and TRBJ1-1; no definite D call. The V end lost 5 bases, the J end lost 4 bases, and 17 bases lay between the germline ends. Per the germline V gene, CDR1 is MDHEN and CDR2 is SYDVKM. The CDR3 length is 15 residues. CDR3 amino acids: CASSRQTSWGTEAFF. CDR3 nucleotide sequence: TGTGCCAGCAGTCGCCAAACTAGTTGGGGCACTGAAGCTTTCTTT.

This clonotype was seen a few times. This rearrangement joins TRBV4-1 to TRBJ1-1; D not certain. Germline V gene data show CDR1 as MGHRA and CDR2 as YSYEKL. The CDR3 covers 14 residues. V was pared by 4 bases and J by 2 bases, with 11 bases between. As DNA, the CDR3 is TGCGCCAGCAGCCTTACCGGGCCTAACACTGAAGCTTTCTTT. It encodes CASSLTGPNTEAFF.

This clonotype was seen ten or more times. The chain is built from TRBV14 and TRBJ2-7, with D possibly matching TRBD1 (5 bases). Trimming took 4 bases from V and 6 from J, leaving 19 bases between them. The CDR3 is 15 amino acids. In germline, CDR1 is SGHDN, CDR2 FVKESK. The CDR3 DNA reads as TGTGCCAGCAGCCCACCAGGGTGGGAAGGTACCGAGCAGTACTTC. The encoded protein is CASSPPGWEGTEQYF. The complete variable domain, with remaining parts taken from reference TRBV14 and TRBJ2-7, reads EAGVTQFPSHSVIEKGQTVTLRCDPISGHDNLYWYRRVMGKEIKFLLHFVKESKQDESGMPNNRFLAERTGGTYSTLKVQPAELEDSGVYFCASSPPGWEGTEQYFGPGTRLTVT.